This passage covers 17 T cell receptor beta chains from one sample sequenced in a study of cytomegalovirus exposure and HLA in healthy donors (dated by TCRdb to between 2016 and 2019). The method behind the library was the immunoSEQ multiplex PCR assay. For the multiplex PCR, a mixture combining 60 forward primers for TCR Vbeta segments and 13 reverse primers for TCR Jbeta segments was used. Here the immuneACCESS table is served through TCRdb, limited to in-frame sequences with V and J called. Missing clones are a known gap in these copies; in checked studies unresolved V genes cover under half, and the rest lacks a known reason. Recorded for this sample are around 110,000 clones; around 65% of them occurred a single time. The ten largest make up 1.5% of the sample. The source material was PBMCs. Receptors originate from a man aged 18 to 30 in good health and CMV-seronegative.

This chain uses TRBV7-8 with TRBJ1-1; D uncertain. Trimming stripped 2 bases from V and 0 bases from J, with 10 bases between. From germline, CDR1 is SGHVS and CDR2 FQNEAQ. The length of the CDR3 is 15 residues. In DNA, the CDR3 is TGTGCCAGCAGCTTACTTCAGGCCGTGAACACTGAAGCTTTCTTT. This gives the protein CASSLLQAVNTEAFF.

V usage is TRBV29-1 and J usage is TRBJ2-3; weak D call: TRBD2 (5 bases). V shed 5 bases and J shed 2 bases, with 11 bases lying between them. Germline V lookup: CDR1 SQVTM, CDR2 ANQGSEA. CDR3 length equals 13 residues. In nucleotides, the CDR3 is TGCAGCGTTACGAGCGGTAACACAGATACGCAGTATTTT. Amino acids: CSVTSGNTDTQYF.

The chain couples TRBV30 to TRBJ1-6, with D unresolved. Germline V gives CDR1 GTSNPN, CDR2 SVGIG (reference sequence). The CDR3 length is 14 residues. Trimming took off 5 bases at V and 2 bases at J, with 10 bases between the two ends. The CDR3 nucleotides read TGTGCCTGGGACAAGCAAACCTATAATTCACCCCTCCACTTT. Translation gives CAWDKQTYNSPLHF. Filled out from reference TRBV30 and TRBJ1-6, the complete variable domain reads SQTIHQWPATLVQPVGSPLSLECTVEGTSNPNLYWYRQAAGRGLQLLFYSVGIGQISSEVPQNLSASRPQDRQFILSSKKLLLSDSGFYLCAWDKQTYNSPLHFGNGTRLTVT.

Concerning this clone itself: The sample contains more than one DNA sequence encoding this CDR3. The CDR3 DNA sequence: TGTGCCAGCAGAGGGGGGGGCTATGGCTACACCTTC. Its protein product is CASRGGGYGYTF. The rearrangement joins TRBV27 to TRBJ1-2; D is perhaps TRBD1 (6 bases). CDR3 length: 12 amino acids. CDR1 is MNHEY and CDR2 is SMNVEV in the germline V gene (reference sequence). Trimming cost V 6 bases and J 4 bases, with 9 bases left between them.

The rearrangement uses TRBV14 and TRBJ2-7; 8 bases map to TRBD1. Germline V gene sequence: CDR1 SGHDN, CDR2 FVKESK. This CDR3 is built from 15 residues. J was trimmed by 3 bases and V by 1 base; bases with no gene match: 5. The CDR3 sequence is CASSQGLTGGYEQYF. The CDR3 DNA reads TGTGCCAGCAGCCAAGGACTCACAGGGGGCTACGAGCAGTACTTC.

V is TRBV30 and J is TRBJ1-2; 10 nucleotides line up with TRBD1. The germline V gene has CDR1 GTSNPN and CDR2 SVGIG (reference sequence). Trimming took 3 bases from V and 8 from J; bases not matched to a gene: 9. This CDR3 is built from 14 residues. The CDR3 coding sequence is TGTGCCTGGAGCACTAAGACAGGGGGCGGAGGCTACACCTTC. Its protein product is CAWSTKTGGGGYTF.

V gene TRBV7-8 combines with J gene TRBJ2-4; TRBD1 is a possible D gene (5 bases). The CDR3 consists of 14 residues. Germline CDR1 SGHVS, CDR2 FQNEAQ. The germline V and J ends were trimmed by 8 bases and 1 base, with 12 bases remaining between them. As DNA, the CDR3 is TGTGCCAGCGGGGCAGCCCTGGCCAAAAACATTCAGTACTTC. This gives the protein CASGAALAKNIQYF.

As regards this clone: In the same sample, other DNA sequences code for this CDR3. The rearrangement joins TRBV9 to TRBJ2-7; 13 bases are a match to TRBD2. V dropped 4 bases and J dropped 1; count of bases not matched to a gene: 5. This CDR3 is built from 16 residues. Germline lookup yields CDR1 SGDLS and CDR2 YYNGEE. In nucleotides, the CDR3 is TGTGCCAGCAGCCCAAGGACTAGCGGGAGATCCTACGAGCAGTACTTC. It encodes CASSPRTSGRSYEQYF.

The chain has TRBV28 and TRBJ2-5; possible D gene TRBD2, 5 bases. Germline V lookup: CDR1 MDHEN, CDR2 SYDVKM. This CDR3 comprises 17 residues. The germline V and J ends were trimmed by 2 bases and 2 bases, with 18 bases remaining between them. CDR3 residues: CASSLGLSGSSQETQYF. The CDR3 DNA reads TGTGCCAGCAGTTTAGGCCTTTCGGGGAGTAGTCAAGAGACCCAGTACTTC.

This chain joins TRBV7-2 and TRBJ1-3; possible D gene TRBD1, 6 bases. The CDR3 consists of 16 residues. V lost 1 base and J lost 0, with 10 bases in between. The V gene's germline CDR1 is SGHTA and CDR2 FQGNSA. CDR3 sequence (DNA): TGTGCCAGCAGCTTAGGCCACAGGGTCTCTGGAAACACCATATATTTT. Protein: CASSLGHRVSGNTIYF.

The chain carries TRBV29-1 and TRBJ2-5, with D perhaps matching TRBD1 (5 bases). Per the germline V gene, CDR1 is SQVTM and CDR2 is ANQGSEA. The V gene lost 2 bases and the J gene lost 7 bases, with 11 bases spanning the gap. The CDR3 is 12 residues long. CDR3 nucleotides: TGCAGCGTTGAACACAGGTCAGGGACCCAGTACTTC. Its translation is CSVEHRSGTQYF. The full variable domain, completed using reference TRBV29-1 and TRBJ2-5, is SAVISQKPSRDICQRGTSLTIQCQVDSQVTMMFWYRQQPGQSLTLIATANQGSEATYESGFVIDKFPISRPNLTFSTLTVSNMSPEDSSIYLCSVEHRSGTQYFGPGTRLLVL.

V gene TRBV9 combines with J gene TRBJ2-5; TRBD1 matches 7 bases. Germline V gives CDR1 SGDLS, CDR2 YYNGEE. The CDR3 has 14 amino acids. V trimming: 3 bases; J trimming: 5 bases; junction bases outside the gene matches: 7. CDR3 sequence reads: CASSAPGGEETQYF. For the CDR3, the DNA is TGTGCCAGCAGCGCCCCAGGGGGTGAGGAGACCCAGTACTTC.

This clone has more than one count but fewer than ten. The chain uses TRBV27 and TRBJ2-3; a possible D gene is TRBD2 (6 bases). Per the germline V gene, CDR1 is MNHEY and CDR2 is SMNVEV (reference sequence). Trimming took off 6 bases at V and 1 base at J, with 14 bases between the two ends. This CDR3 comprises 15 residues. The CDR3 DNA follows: TGTGCCAGCAGAAAAGCGGGCCTCGGCACAGATACGCAGTATTTT. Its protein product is CASRKAGLGTDTQYF.

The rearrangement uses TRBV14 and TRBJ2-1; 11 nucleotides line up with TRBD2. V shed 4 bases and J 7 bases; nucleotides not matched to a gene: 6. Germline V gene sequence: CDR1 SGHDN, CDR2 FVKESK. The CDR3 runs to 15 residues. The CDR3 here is CASSLSSGGRNEQFF. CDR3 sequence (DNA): TGTGCCAGCAGCCTCTCTAGCGGGGGGAGGAATGAGCAGTTCTTC.

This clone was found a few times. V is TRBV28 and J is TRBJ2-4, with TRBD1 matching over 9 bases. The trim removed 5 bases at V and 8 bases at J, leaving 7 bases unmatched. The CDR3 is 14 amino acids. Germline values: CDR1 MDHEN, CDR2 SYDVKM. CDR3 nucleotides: TGTGCCAGCAGTCAAACAGGGGGCAGGGACATTCAGTACTTC. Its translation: CASSQTGGRDIQYF.

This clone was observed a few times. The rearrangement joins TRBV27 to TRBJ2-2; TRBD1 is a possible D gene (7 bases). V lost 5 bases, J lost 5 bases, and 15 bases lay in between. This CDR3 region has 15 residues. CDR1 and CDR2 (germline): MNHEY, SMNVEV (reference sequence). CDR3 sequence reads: CASSIRRGQTGELFF. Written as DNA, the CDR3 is TGTGCCAGCAGTATAAGGAGGGGGCAAACCGGGGAGCTGTTTTTT.

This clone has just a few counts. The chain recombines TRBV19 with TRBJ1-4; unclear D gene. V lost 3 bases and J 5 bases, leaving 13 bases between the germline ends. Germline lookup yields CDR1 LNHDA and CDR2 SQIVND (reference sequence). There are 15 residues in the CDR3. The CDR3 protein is CASSIGSAGNEKLFF. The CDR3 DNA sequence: TGTGCCAGTAGTATTGGGTCCGCGGGGAATGAAAAACTGTTTTTT.